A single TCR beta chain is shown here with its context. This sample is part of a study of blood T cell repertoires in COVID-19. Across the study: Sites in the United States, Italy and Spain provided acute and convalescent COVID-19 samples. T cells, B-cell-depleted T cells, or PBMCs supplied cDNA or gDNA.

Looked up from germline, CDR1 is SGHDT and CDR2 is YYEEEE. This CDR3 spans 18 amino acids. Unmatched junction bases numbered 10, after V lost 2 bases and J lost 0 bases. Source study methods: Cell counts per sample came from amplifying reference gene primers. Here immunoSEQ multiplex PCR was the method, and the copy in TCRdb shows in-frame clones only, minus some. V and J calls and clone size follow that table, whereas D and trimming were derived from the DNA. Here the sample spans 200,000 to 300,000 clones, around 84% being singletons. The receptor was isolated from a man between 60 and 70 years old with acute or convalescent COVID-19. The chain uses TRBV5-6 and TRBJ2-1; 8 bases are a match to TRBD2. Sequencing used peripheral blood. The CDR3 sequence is CASSFSNSGALSYNEQFF. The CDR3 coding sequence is TGTGCCAGCAGCTTTAGTAATAGCGGGGCGCTCTCCTACAATGAGCAGTTCTTC. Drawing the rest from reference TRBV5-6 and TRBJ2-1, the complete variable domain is DAGVTQSPTHLIKTRGQQVTLRCSPKSGHDTVSWYQQALGQGPQFIFQYYEEEERQRGNFPDRFSGHQFPNYSSELNVNALLLGDSALYLCASSFSNSGALSYNEQFFGPGTRLTVL.